This is a list of T cell receptor beta chains from one sample in a study of post-analysis software for immune sequencing data. Each CDR3 protein gets one entry after TCRdb re-called the PCR reads with MiXCR. Seen here are hundreds of thousands of distinct CDR3 sequences, roughly 58% observed once, and the top ten hold about 4.8%. The material sequenced was blood. Receptors originate from a girl aged 10-17 years with multiple sclerosis. The CDR3 runs from the conserved cysteine through the conserved F or W. D genes are given only for firm matches. Size is stated for part of the rows, as once, few or many counts, or as a class when the clone is expanded.

>many|TRBJ2-1|15|TRBD2|TRBV5-1
CASSETSGSYNEQFF
TGCGCCAGCAGCGAAACTAGCGGCTCCTACAATGAGCAGTTCTTC
>-|TRBJ2-1|15|-|TRBV6-6
CASTLPQVRNNEQFF
TGTGCCAGCACCCTTCCGCAGGTCAGGAACAATGAGCAGTTCTTC
>-|TRBJ2-7|16|TRBD2|TRBV5-5
CASSLGGSGGSYEQYF
TGTGCCAGCAGCTTGGGAGGTAGCGGGGGATCCTACGAGCAGTACTTC
>-|TRBJ1-5|16|TRBD1|TRBV7-3
CASSQSGTGGSDTQHF
TGTGCCAGCAGCCAAAGCGGGACAGGGGGCTCGGATACGCAGCATTTT
>-|TRBJ2-5|14|-|TRBV5-1
CASSPGAPQETQYF
TGCGCCAGCAGCCCGGGGGCTCCCCAAGAGACCCAGTACTTC
>-|TRBJ2-7|13|-|TRBV7-2
CASGRLVSYEQYF
TGTGCCAGCGGCAGACTAGTATCCTACGAGCAGTACTTC
>few|TRBJ1-1|13|-|TRBV20-1
CSARAVTSGGAFF
TGCAGTGCTAGAGCAGTCACTAGCGGGGGGGCTTTCTTT
>-|TRBJ1-1|14|-|TRBV12-3/TRBV12-4
CASTPGTPISEAFF
TGTGCCAGCACTCCCGGGACACCAATCTCCGAAGCTTTCTTT
>few|TRBJ2-4|17|-|TRBV3-1
CASSQVKGGGTKNIQYF
TGTGCCAGCAGCCAAGTAAAAGGTGGCGGGACCAAAAACATTCAGTACTTC
>-|TRBJ1-1|15|-|TRBV5-1
CASSLAVAGNTEAFF
TGCGCCAGCAGCTTGGCCGTTGCAGGAAACACTGAAGCTTTCTTT
>few|TRBJ2-3|16|TRBD2|TRBV10-3
CAISVRTSGAPDTQYF
TGTGCCATCAGTGTGAGGACTAGCGGGGCGCCAGATACGCAGTATTTT
>few|TRBJ2-5|16|-|TRBV7-2
CASSLAPTSVGETQYF
TGTGCCAGCAGCTTAGCCCCCACTAGTGTGGGAGAGACCCAGTACTTC
>-|TRBJ2-1|19|-|TRBV5-1
CASSGEGDGVRWGRSEQFF
TGCGCCAGCAGCGGCGAAGGAGATGGTGTGAGGTGGGGGAGGAGTGAGCAGTTCTTC
>few|TRBJ1-2|13|TRBD1|TRBV6-4
CASSEGQAGGYTF
TGTGCCAGCAGTGAGGGACAGGCCGGTGGCTACACCTTC
>few|TRBJ2-1|12|-|TRBV24-1
CATSASGNEQFF
TGTGCCACCAGTGCCTCGGGGAATGAGCAGTTCTTC
>-|TRBJ2-3|13|-|TRBV12-5
CASGLDYTDTQYF
TGTGCTAGTGGTTTGGACTACACAGATACGCAGTATTTT
>-|TRBJ2-3|12|-|TRBV5-1
CASSMITDTQYF
TGCGCCAGCTCCATGATCACAGATACGCAGTATTTT
>-|TRBJ2-1|14|-|TRBV5-1
CASSLIPEGGEQFF
TGCGCCAGCAGCTTGATTCCAGAGGGGGGTGAGCAGTTCTTC
>-|TRBJ2-7|17|TRBD1|TRBV20-1
CSARTNPGQGFTYEQYF
TGCAGTGCTAGGACCAATCCGGGACAGGGTTTCACCTACGAGCAGTACTTC
>-|TRBJ2-5|14|-|TRBV12-5
CASTVGGDEGTQYF
TGTGCTAGTACAGTAGGAGGGGACGAAGGGACCCAGTACTTC
>few|TRBJ1-2|15|TRBD1|TRBV28
CASSVGTGGNYGYTF
TGTGCCAGCAGTGTCGGGACAGGGGGGAACTATGGCTACACCTTC
>-|TRBJ2-7|16|TRBD1|TRBV7-9
CASSPSLQGPLYEQYF
TGTGCCAGCAGCCCGTCCCTACAGGGGCCACTCTACGAGCAGTACTTC
>-|TRBJ2-4|15|TRBD1|TRBV6-6
CASSWGQGAGNIQYF
TGTGCCAGCAGTTGGGGACAGGGTGCGGGAAACATTCAGTACTTC
>-|TRBJ2-3|17|TRBD2|TRBV5-1
CASSLAGLAGTTDTQYF
TGCGCCAGCAGCTTGGCCGGACTAGCGGGGACCACAGATACGCAGTATTTT
>-|TRBJ1-2|17|-|TRBV5-1
CASSPRDNRGPYYGYTF
TGCGCCAGCAGCCCCCGGGACAACAGAGGACCCTACTATGGCTACACCTTC
>-|TRBJ2-7|15|-|TRBV2
CASLGGEEDPSEQYF
TGTGCCAGCTTAGGGGGGGAAGAAGACCCCTCCGAGCAGTACTTC
>-|TRBJ1-4|14|-|TRBV29-1
CSPCQGATNEKLFF
TGCAGCCCTTGTCAGGGTGCAACTAATGAAAAACTGTTTTTT
>-|TRBJ1-2|13|-|TRBV4-1
CASSQEGPYGYTF
TGCGCCAGCAGCCAAGAAGGACCGTATGGCTACACCTTC
>-|TRBJ1-4|12|-|TRBV5-1
CASSPDRDRLFF
TGCGCCAGCAGCCCGGACCGAGACCGACTGTTTTTT
>few|TRBJ2-7|13|TRBD1|TRBV6-5
CASRMTGEETRYF
TGTGCCAGCAGAATGACAGGGGAGGAGACCCGGTACTTC
>-|TRBJ2-4|13|-|TRBV29-1
CSATDIAKNIQYF
TGCAGCGCCACGGATATAGCCAAAAACATTCAGTACTTC
>-|TRBJ2-5|12|-|TRBV29-1
CSVTEYQETQYF
TGCAGCGTTACAGAGTACCAAGAGACCCAGTACTTC
>-|TRBJ2-1|14|TRBD2|TRBV27
CASSLERGFNEQFF
TGTGCCAGCAGTTTAGAGCGGGGGTTCAATGAGCAGTTCTTC
>-|TRBJ2-3|16|-|TRBV7-8
CASSPRGRGAEDTQYF
TGTGCCAGCAGCCCCCGAGGAAGGGGGGCTGAAGATACGCAGTATTTT
>-|TRBJ2-1|15|TRBD2|TRBV6-1
CACSEWLAGDNEQFF
TGTGCCTGCAGTGAATGGCTAGCGGGGGACAATGAGCAGTTCTTC
>once|TRBJ2-5|14|-|TRBV20-1
CSAIPGAYQETQYF
TGCAGTGCGATCCCCGGGGCATACCAAGAGACCCAGTACTTC
>few|TRBJ2-2|15|-|TRBV3-1
CASSRSSRITGELFF
TGTGCCAGCAGCCGGTCGAGCAGGATCACCGGGGAGCTGTTTTTT
>-|TRBJ2-1|16|-|TRBV20-1
CSAIPQGGTSYNEQFF
TGCAGTGCTATACCTCAGGGCGGGACCTCCTACAATGAGCAGTTCTTC
>-|TRBJ2-5|15|TRBD1|TRBV7-9
CASSQPGQFQETQYF
TGTGCCAGCAGCCAGCCGGGACAGTTCCAAGAGACCCAGTACTTC
>-|TRBJ2-7|16|TRBD2|TRBV14
CASSPRLSGSSYEQYF
TGTGCCAGCAGCCCCCGATTGAGCGGGAGCTCCTACGAGCAGTACTTC
>-|TRBJ2-7|15|TRBD1|TRBV5-1
CASSTGQGTPYEQYF
TGCGCCAGCAGCACGGGACAGGGTACCCCCTACGAGCAGTACTTC
>few|TRBJ2-4|13|-|TRBV12-3/TRBV12-4
CASSSEVRNIQYF
TGTGCCAGCAGTTCCGAGGTTAGAAACATTCAGTACTTC
>many|TRBJ2-1|16|TRBD2|TRBV19
CASSPIGLAGYNEQFF
TGTGCCAGTAGTCCAATCGGACTAGCGGGATACAATGAGCAGTTCTTC
>-|TRBJ1-5|16|TRBD1|TRBV12-5
CASAPDRGSGNQPQHF
TGTGCTAGTGCCCCTGACAGGGGATCGGGCAATCAGCCCCAGCATTTT
>-|TRBJ2-6|14|TRBD1|TRBV2
CASTDRSGANVLTF
TGTGCCAGCACGGACAGGTCTGGGGCCAACGTCCTGACTTTC
>-|TRBJ2-7|13|TRBD2|TRBV29-1
CSVRMLAAYEQYF
TGCAGCGTACGGATGCTAGCGGCCTACGAGCAGTACTTC
>-|TRBJ2-3|16|-|TRBV20-1
CSATNRMAVSTDTQYF
TGCAGTGCTACCAATAGAATGGCGGTCAGCACAGATACGCAGTATTTT
>-|TRBJ2-7|15|TRBD2|TRBV7-8
CASSTRSGGGHEQYF
TGTGCCAGCAGCACTCGCAGCGGGGGAGGCCACGAGCAGTACTTC
>few|TRBJ1-6|13|-|TRBV5-1
CASRKTGSVFLHF
TGCGCCAGCAGGAAGACTGGTTCGGTTTTCCTCCACTTT
>-|TRBJ2-7|13|TRBD1|TRBV10-3
CAISDREPYEQYF
TGTGCCATCAGCGACAGGGAACCCTACGAGCAGTACTTC
>-|TRBJ2-7|16|-|TRBV20-1
CSASSFDRDSTYEQYF
TGCAGTGCTAGTTCGTTCGACAGGGACTCAACCTACGAGCAGTACTTC
>-|TRBJ2-7|15|TRBD1|TRBV7-6
CASSSHWDRGDEQYF
TGTGCCAGCAGCTCCCACTGGGACAGGGGAGACGAGCAGTACTTC